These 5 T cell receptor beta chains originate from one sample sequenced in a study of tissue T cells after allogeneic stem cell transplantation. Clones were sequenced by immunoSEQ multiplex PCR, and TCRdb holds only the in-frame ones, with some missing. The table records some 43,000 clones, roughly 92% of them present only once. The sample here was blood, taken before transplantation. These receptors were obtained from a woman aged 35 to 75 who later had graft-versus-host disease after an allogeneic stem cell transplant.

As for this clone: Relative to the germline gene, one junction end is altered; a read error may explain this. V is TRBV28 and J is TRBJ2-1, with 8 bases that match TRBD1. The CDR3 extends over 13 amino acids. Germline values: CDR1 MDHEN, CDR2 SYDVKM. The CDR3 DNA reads TGTGCCAGCAGTTTGACTCGGACAGGGTTTCTGGTCTTC. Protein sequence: CASSLTRTGFLVF.

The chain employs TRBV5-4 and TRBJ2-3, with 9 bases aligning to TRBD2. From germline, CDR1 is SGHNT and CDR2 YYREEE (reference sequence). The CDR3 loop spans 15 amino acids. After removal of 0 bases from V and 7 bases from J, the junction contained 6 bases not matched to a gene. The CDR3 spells CASSLVAGVLNTQYF. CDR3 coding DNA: TGTGCCAGCAGCTTGGTAGCGGGAGTACTGAATACGCAGTATTTT.

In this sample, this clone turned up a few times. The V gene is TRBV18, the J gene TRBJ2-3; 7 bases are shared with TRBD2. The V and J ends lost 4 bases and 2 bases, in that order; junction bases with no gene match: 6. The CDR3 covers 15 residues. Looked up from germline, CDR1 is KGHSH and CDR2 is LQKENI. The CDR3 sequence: CASSQRGANTDTQYF. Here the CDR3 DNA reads TGTGCCAGCTCACAGCGGGGTGCTAACACAGATACGCAGTATTTT.

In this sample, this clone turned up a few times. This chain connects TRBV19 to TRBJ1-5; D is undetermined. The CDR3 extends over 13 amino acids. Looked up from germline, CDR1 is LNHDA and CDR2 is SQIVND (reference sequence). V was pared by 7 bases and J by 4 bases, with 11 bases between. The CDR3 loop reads CASTTQRNQPQHF. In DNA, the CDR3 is TGTGCCAGTACCACACAGCGGAATCAGCCCCAGCATTTT.

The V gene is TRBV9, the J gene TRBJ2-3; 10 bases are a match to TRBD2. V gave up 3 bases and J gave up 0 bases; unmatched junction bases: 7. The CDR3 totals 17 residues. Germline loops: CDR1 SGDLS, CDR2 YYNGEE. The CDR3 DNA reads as TGTGCCAGCAGCGCTAGGACTAGCGGACTTAGCACAGATACGCAGTATTTT. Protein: CASSARTSGLSTDTQYF.